Each of the 32 T cell receptor beta chains below was sequenced from the same sample in a study of blood T cell repertoires in COVID-19. Repertoires were generated with immunoSEQ multiplex PCR, while TCRdb's copy carries only in-frame clones and drops some. The table includes more than 300,000 clones, approximately 88% detected once. The specimen sequenced was peripheral blood. The source is a man younger than 30 who had recovered from COVID-19.

The rearrangement uses TRBV7-2 and TRBJ2-6, with a possible D match to TRBD2 (6 bases). This CDR3 has 18 residues. Germline V gene lookup returns CDR1 SGHTA and CDR2 FQGNSA. The V gene lost 3 bases and the J gene lost 4 bases, with 19 bases spanning the gap. The CDR3 DNA reads TGTGCCAGCAGCTTTACCGGGACTCTCAAATCCGGGGCCAACGTCCTGACTTTC. Its protein product is CASSFTGTLKSGANVLTF.

V is TRBV4-2 and J is TRBJ2-5, with TRBD2 identical over 10 bases. Germline CDR1 is LGHNA and CDR2 is YNFKEQ. The length of the CDR3 is 16 residues. V shed 1 base, J shed 5 bases, and the junction held 7 bases outside the gene matches. CDR3: CASSQGSGGAWETQYF. The CDR3 DNA is TGTGCCAGCAGCCAAGGAAGCGGGGGGGCCTGGGAGACCCAGTACTTC.

The chain combines TRBV29-1 with TRBJ1-2; TRBD1 matches at 12 bases. V gave up 4 bases and J gave up 7 bases; unmatched junction bases: 10. The CDR3 spans 15 residues. Germline CDR1 reads SQVTM; CDR2 reads ANQGSEA. Written as DNA, the CDR3 is TGCAGCGTTGCCGCCGGGACAGGGGGCGCCGGTGGCTACACCTTC. Translation: CSVAAGTGGAGGYTF.

As to this clone: Other DNA sequences from this sample encode an identical CDR3 as well. The rearrangement uses TRBV4-3 and TRBJ2-7; D may be TRBD2 (6 bases). The CDR3 contains 13 residues. Trimming left V 1 base short and J 3 bases short, with 7 bases between. Germline V gives CDR1 LGHNA, CDR2 YSLEER. CDR3 in DNA: TGCGCCAGCAGCCAAGGGGGAGGCTACGAGCAGTACTTC. It encodes CASSQGGGYEQYF.

This rearrangement joins TRBV4-3 to TRBJ1-6, with a tentative D call TRBD1 (5 bases). CDR1 LGHNA and CDR2 YSLEER come from the germline V gene. The CDR3 contains 16 residues. V gave up 1 base and J gave up 7 bases, with 14 bases separating them. The CDR3 protein is CASSQGGEGSNSPLHF. CDR3 coding DNA: TGCGCCAGCAGCCAAGGGGGGGAGGGGTCGAATTCACCCCTCCACTTT.

The V call is TRBV4-3, the J call TRBJ1-4; TRBD1 is a possible D gene (5 bases). Germline assignment: CDR1 LGHNA and CDR2 YSLEER. CDR3 size: 17 residues. V was trimmed by 3 bases and J by 0 bases, leaving 14 bases between them. The CDR3 loop reads CASSQGTGLSTNEKLFF. The CDR3, as DNA: TGCGCCAGCAGCCAGGGGACGGGACTATCAACTAATGAAAAACTGTTTTTT.

The rearrangement uses TRBV7-8 and TRBJ1-4; a weak D match, TRBD1 (6 bases). This CDR3 comprises 16 residues. Looked up from germline, CDR1 is SGHVS and CDR2 is FQNEAQ. V was shortened by 1 base and J by 4 bases, with 13 bases between the two germline ends. The CDR3 reads CASSLDPDSSNEKLFF. The DNA of the CDR3 is TGTGCCAGCAGCTTAGATCCGGACAGCAGTAATGAAAAACTGTTTTTT. The full variable domain, in which reference TRBV7-8 and TRBJ1-4 provide the parts outside the CDR3, is GAGVSQSPRYKVAKRGQDVALRCDPISGHVSLFWYQQALGQGPEFLTYFQNEAQLDKSGLPSDRFFAERPEGSVSTLKIQRTQQEDSAVYLCASSLDPDSSNEKLFFGSGTQLSVL.

The rearrangement links TRBV19 to TRBJ1-1, with TRBD1 as a possible D gene (6 bases). V lost 8 bases and J 0 bases, leaving 16 bases between the germline ends. CDR1 and CDR2 from the germline V gene are LNHDA and SQIVND (reference sequence). CDR3 length: 15 residues. The CDR3: CASLNRAEVNTEAFF. CDR3 nucleotides: TGTGCCAGTTTGAACAGGGCAGAGGTGAACACTGAAGCTTTCTTT.

A few counts support this clone. This rearrangement joins TRBV5-4 to TRBJ2-5; TRBD2 matches at 9 bases. Per the germline V gene, CDR1 is SGHNT and CDR2 is YYREEE (reference sequence). The junction had 8 bases not matched to a gene; V was cut back by 7 bases and J by 7 bases. The CDR3 is 13 residues long. The CDR3 nucleotides are TGTGCCAGCTCAAGCGGGGGGCAGGGGACCCAGTACTTC. It encodes CASSSGGQGTQYF.

CDR3 amino acids: CASSSRAYSGNTIYF. CDR3 nucleotide sequence: TGTGCCAGCAGTTCCAGGGCCTACTCTGGAAACACCATATATTTT. This chain joins TRBV6-6 and TRBJ1-3; possibly TRBD1 for D (5 bases). The CDR3 extends over 15 amino acids. V was clipped by 4 bases and J by 0 bases, with 10 bases between them. In germline, CDR1 is MNHNY, CDR2 SVGAGI (reference sequence).

V usage is TRBV7-2 and J usage is TRBJ2-1, with 12 nucleotides matching TRBD2. V trimming: 3 bases; J trimming: 6 bases; junction bases outside the gene matches: 9. The CDR3 runs to 17 residues. Germline values: CDR1 SGHTA, CDR2 FQGNSA. Here the CDR3 reads CASSFLLAGGITNEQFF. DNA for the CDR3: TGTGCCAGCAGCTTCTTGCTAGCGGGGGGGATCACCAATGAGCAGTTCTTC.

The genes are TRBV18 and TRBJ1-1, with 7 bases fitting TRBD1. Germline loops: CDR1 KGHSH, CDR2 LQKENI. The CDR3 runs to 15 residues. V gave up 5 bases and J gave up 2 bases; unmatched junction bases: 8. This chain's CDR3 is CASSANRGPNTEAFF. The DNA of the CDR3 is TGTGCCAGCTCAGCAAACAGGGGCCCTAACACTGAAGCTTTCTTT.

The chain links TRBV24-1 to TRBJ2-7; 9 positions agree with TRBD1. This CDR3 is built from 16 residues. V dropped 0 bases and J dropped 2; count of bases not matched to a gene: 4. Germline V lookup: CDR1 KGHDR, CDR2 SFDVKD. The CDR3 sequence: CATSDLVQGAPYEQYF. In DNA, the CDR3 is TGTGCCACCAGTGATTTGGTACAGGGGGCCCCCTACGAGCAGTACTTC.

The chain joins TRBV7-3 to TRBJ1-1; 10 nucleotides agree with TRBD1. Germline V gene sequence: CDR1 SGHTA, CDR2 FQGTGA. The trim removed 0 bases at V and 5 bases at J, leaving 3 bases unmatched. This CDR3 region has 15 residues. DNA for the CDR3: TGTGCCAGCAGCTTAACAGGGACAGGGGCGACTGAAGCTTTCTTT. Amino acids: CASSLTGTGATEAFF.

This clone was recorded once. The rearrangement links TRBV28 to TRBJ1-5; D is unclear. The CDR3 length is 13 residues. CDR1 and CDR2 (germline): MDHEN, SYDVKM. The V and J ends lost 5 bases and 4 bases respectively, with 9 bases between them. CDR3 protein: CASSPLLNQPQHF. The CDR3 region has the DNA TGTGCCAGCAGTCCCTTATTAAATCAGCCCCAGCATTTT.

The CDR3 spells CASSPRLTDTQYF. CDR3 in DNA: TGTGCCAGCAGCCCCAGACTCACAGATACGCAGTATTTT. The genes are TRBV13 and TRBJ2-3; D gene unclear. The germline CDR1 and CDR2 sequences are PRHDT and FYEKMQ (reference sequence). The V end lost 5 bases, the J end lost 2 bases, and 8 bases lay between the germline ends. This CDR3 has 13 amino acids.

This sequence joins TRBV7-9 and TRBJ2-7, with D unclear. Deletions cut 4 bases from V and 3 bases from J, with 13 bases between. The CDR3 extends over 14 amino acids. Looked up from germline, CDR1 is SEHNR and CDR2 is FQNEAQ (reference sequence). CDR3 protein: CASSSAPGVYEQYF. CDR3 bases: TGTGCCAGCAGCTCGGCTCCGGGTGTCTACGAGCAGTACTTC.

The sample holds one count of this clone. The chain links TRBV9 to TRBJ1-5, with 7 nucleotides matching TRBD1. Germline CDR1 SGDLS, CDR2 YYNGEE. The CDR3 has 13 residues. Trimming removed 0 bases from V and 6 bases from J; junction bases left unmatched: 0. CDR3 in amino acids: CASSVAGGQPQHF. Here the CDR3 DNA reads TGTGCCAGCAGCGTAGCAGGGGGTCAGCCCCAGCATTTT.

The chain employs TRBV2 and TRBJ2-7; a weak D match, TRBD1 (6 bases). Germline loops: CDR1 SNHLY, CDR2 FYNNEI. This CDR3 contains 15 residues. V was clipped by 8 bases and J by 7 bases, with 24 bases between them. The CDR3 sequence: CASHVGQGYSREQYF. The CDR3 coding sequence is TGTGCCAGCCACGTCGGGCAGGGGTATTCCCGAGAGCAGTACTTC.

The chain employs TRBV2 and TRBJ1-6, with 8 positions matching TRBD1. The CDR3 sequence is 15 residues long. The trim removed 4 bases at V and 9 bases at J, leaving 8 bases unmatched. Looked up from germline, CDR1 is SNHLY and CDR2 is FYNNEI. The CDR3 DNA reads as TGTGCCAGCAGTGGGACAGGGTACGGGTCTTCACCCCTCCACTTT. Translation: CASSGTGYGSSPLHF.

This rearrangement joins TRBV2 to TRBJ2-1, with D possibly matching TRBD2 (5 bases). The V end was cut by 0 bases, the J end by 1 base, with 16 bases between. CDR3 length: 18 amino acids. Germline V gene lookup returns CDR1 SNHLY and CDR2 FYNNEI. CDR3 residues: CASSEAFPPGRSYNEQFF. The CDR3, as DNA: TGTGCCAGCAGTGAAGCGTTCCCGCCGGGGAGATCCTACAATGAGCAGTTCTTC. The variable domain in full, with the rest retrieved from reference TRBV2 and TRBJ2-1, is EPEVTQTPSHQVTQMGQEVILRCVPISNHLYFYWYRQILGQKVEFLVSFYNNEISEKSEIFDDQFSVERPDGSNFTLKIRSTKLEDSAMYFCASSEAFPPGRSYNEQFFGPGTRLTVL.

The gene calls are TRBV10-2 and TRBJ1-2; the D gene is possibly TRBD1 (5 bases). V lost 8 bases and J lost 3, with 25 bases in between. This CDR3 spans 17 amino acids. Germline V CDR1 and CDR2: WSHSY, SAAADI. The CDR3 loop reads CASRGRLADSDDYGYTF. In nucleotides, the CDR3 is TGCGCCAGCCGTGGACGGTTGGCCGACAGCGACGACTATGGCTACACCTTC.

This clone is a singleton in its sample. CDR3 nucleotide sequence: TGCGCCAGCAGCCTTACAGGGGGGAATTCTCCCAACACTGAAGCTTTCTTT. Amino acid sequence: CASSLTGGNSPNTEAFF. The V and J genes are TRBV5-1 and TRBJ1-1, with 8 nucleotides matching TRBD1. The V and J ends lost 4 bases and 2 bases, in that order; junction bases with no gene match: 13. This CDR3 is 17 amino acids long. From germline, CDR1 is SGHRS and CDR2 YFSETQ.

The chain links TRBV10-2 to TRBJ2-1; the match to TRBD2 covers 8 bases. This CDR3 has 15 residues. J was trimmed by 4 bases and V by 5 bases; bases with no gene match: 7. Per germline, CDR1 WSHSY and CDR2 SAAADI. The CDR3 reads CASSRGGLVYNEQFF. CDR3 in DNA: TGCGCCAGCAGTCGGGGGGGCCTAGTATACAATGAGCAGTTCTTC.

This rearrangement joins TRBV10-1 to TRBJ1-3, with TRBD1 matching over 9 bases. This CDR3 spans 17 amino acids. CDR1 and CDR2 from the germline V gene are WNHNN and SYGVQD (reference sequence). The V segment lost 0 bases and the J segment 0 bases; nucleotides outside the gene matches: 3. CDR3 nucleotide sequence: TGCGCCAGCAGTGAGTCGACAGGGGGTAGCTCTGGAAACACCATATATTTT. Translation: CASSESTGGSSGNTIYF.

This sequence joins TRBV4-2 and TRBJ2-3; 9 nucleotides line up with TRBD2. Germline CDR1 LGHNA, CDR2 YNFKEQ. This CDR3 has 17 residues. Unmatched junction bases numbered 5, after V lost 0 bases and J lost 1 base. DNA of the CDR3: TGTGCCAGCAGCCAAGAAGAGGCTAGCGGGGGCACAGATACGCAGTATTTT. Its translation is CASSQEEASGGTDTQYF.

J is TRBJ2-1 and V is TRBV27, with unresolved D. Germline V CDR1 and CDR2: MNHEY, SMNVEV (reference sequence). The length of the CDR3 is 13 residues. The germline V and J ends were trimmed by 0 bases and 6 bases, with 6 bases remaining between them. The CDR3 protein is CASSLSRVNEQFF. The DNA for the CDR3 is TGTGCCAGCAGTTTATCTCGGGTCAATGAGCAGTTCTTC.

The chain carries TRBV20-1 and TRBJ2-7; no firm D call. V lost 3 bases and J lost 3, with 6 bases in between. The germline CDR1 and CDR2 sequences are DFQATT and SNEGSKA (reference sequence). This CDR3 is 11 amino acids long. The CDR3 nucleotides read TGCAGTGCTAGGTACAACTACGAGCAGTACTTC. Translation: CSARYNYEQYF.

The chain has TRBV2 and TRBJ1-2; 8 positions agree with TRBD1. V was clipped by 7 bases and J by 4 bases; unmatched bases: 11. In germline, CDR1 is SNHLY, CDR2 FYNNEI. The CDR3 has 15 amino acids. CDR3 residues: CASTRENGQGYGYTF. The CDR3 DNA follows: TGTGCCAGCACAAGGGAGAACGGACAGGGCTATGGCTACACCTTC.

V usage is TRBV19 and J usage is TRBJ1-1; the match to TRBD1 covers 9 bases. The germline gives CDR1 LNHDA, CDR2 SQIVND (reference sequence). Trimming took 6 bases from V and 3 from J; bases not matched to a gene: 2. The length of the CDR3 is 13 residues. The CDR3 spells CASSTGGDTEAFF. In DNA, the CDR3 is TGTGCCAGTAGCACAGGGGGCGACACTGAAGCTTTCTTT.

The chain uses TRBV5-1 and TRBJ2-5, with 16 bases lining up with TRBD2. The V and J ends lost 0 bases and 3 bases, in that order; junction bases with no gene match: 8. This CDR3 is built from 19 residues. Germline V gene data show CDR1 as SGHRS and CDR2 as YFSETQ. The CDR3 DNA is TGCGCCAGCAGCTTGGGGGGACTAGCGGGAGGGCCCTCAGAAGAGACCCAGTACTTC. The encoded protein is CASSLGGLAGGPSEETQYF.

The J gene is TRBJ1-3, the V gene TRBV18; D may be TRBD1 (5 bases). With 2 bases removed from V and 2 bases from J, the gap between germline ends came to 13 bases. The CDR3 is 16 residues long. CDR1 KGHSH and CDR2 LQKENI come from the germline V gene. This chain's CDR3 is CASSPGFQGAGNTIYF. For the CDR3, the DNA is TGTGCCAGCTCACCAGGGTTTCAAGGGGCTGGAAACACCATATATTTT.